Listed below are T cell receptor beta chains from one sample, sequenced in a study of blood T cell repertoires in COVID-19. TCRdb's table, derived via immunoSEQ multiplex PCR, lists solely in-frame clones and lacks some. The sample yields some 90,000 clones, around 78% seen once. Sample: peripheral blood. The source of these receptors is a human donor in a cohort sampled during active COVID-19. Each CDR3 is given with its conserved first and last residue. A D gene is named only where the DNA matches it firmly. Clone sizes are given selectively: once, few, many, or a class where the clone is expanded.

V	length	J	D	size	DNA	CDR3
TRBV19	16	TRBJ1-4	NA	NA	TGTGCCAGTAGCGACCACCCGGGGTTAGCTAATGAAAAACTGTTTTTT	CASSDHPGLANEKLFF
TRBV19	14	TRBJ2-3	NA	once	TGTGCCAGTAGGCTCCGGGGATCCACAGATACGCAGTATTTT	CASRLRGSTDTQYF
TRBV18	15	TRBJ2-7	TRBD1	NA	TGTGCCAGCTCACCCGGGGACAGACCCTCCTACGAGCAGTACTTC	CASSPGDRPSYEQYF
TRBV2	15	TRBJ1-6	TRBD1	few	TGTGCCAGCAGTCCCAGACAGGGACGGGATTCACCCCTCCACTTT	CASSPRQGRDSPLHF
TRBV7-3	13	TRBJ1-2	TRBD1	NA	TGTGCCAGCAGCCAAGGACAGGGCTATGGCTACACCTTC	CASSQGQGYGYTF
TRBV7-2	15	TRBJ2-3	NA	NA	TGTGCCAGCAGCCCCATGGCGGGATACACAGATACGCAGTATTTT	CASSPMAGYTDTQYF
TRBV10-3	15	TRBJ2-2	TRBD1	NA	TGTGCCATCAGTGGACCGGGACAGGCAGGCGGGGAGCTGTTTTTT	CAISGPGQAGGELFF
TRBV4-3	13	TRBJ2-7	NA	NA	TGCGCCAGCAGCCAGGCGGATTCCTACGAGCAGTACTTC	CASSQADSYEQYF
TRBV5-4	16	TRBJ2-7	TRBD1	NA	TGTGCCAGCAGCATGGCTACGGGACAGGGAATCCGCGAGCAGTACTTC	CASSMATGQGIREQYF
TRBV29-1	10	TRBJ2-5	NA	once	TGCAGCGTTGTCCGGGAGACCCAGTACTTC	CSVVRETQYF
TRBV29-1	15	TRBJ2-2	NA	NA	TGCAGCGTCCCGTTACCCGGGGGGCCCACCGGGGAGCTGTTTTTT	CSVPLPGGPTGELFF
TRBV29-1	14	TRBJ2-4	NA	NA	TGCAGCGTTGTATCGAGACAGGCGGTAAACATTCAGTACTTC	CSVVSRQAVNIQYF
TRBV29-1	14	TRBJ1-1	NA	NA	TGCAGCGTTCAAAGGGGGGGGAGAGAGACTGAAGCTTTCTTT	CSVQRGGRETEAFF
TRBV24-1	17	TRBJ2-5	TRBD2	NA	TGTGCCACCAGTGATTTGGTTGGGGTAGCGGGGCAAGAGACCCAGTACTTC	CATSDLVGVAGQETQYF
TRBV7-9	13	TRBJ1-2	NA	NA	TGTGCCAGCAGCTTAGAGGAGGCCTATGGCTACACCTTC	CASSLEEAYGYTF
TRBV5-1	15	TRBJ1-1	NA	NA	TGCGCCAGCAGCTTGAGCGCATTGGGGAACACTGAAGCTTTCTTT	CASSLSALGNTEAFF
TRBV7-3	16	TRBJ2-2	TRBD1	NA	TGTGCCAGCAGCTTAAGTTTGGGACAGGGGGCCGGGGAGCTGTTTTTT	CASSLSLGQGAGELFF
TRBV3-1/TRBV3-2	14	TRBJ1-1	NA	few	TGTGCCAGCAGCTTCACGAGCGATAACACTGAAGCTTTCTTT	CASSFTSDNTEAFF
TRBV18	17	TRBJ1-6	NA	NA	TGTGCCAGCTCACCCAACCAACCGAGCTCCTATAATTCACCCCTCCACTTT	CASSPNQPSSYNSPLHF
TRBV2	15	TRBJ2-4	NA	NA	TGTGCCAGCAGTGATCAGGGATTAGCCAAAAACATTCAGTACTTC	CASSDQGLAKNIQYF
TRBV10-2	17	TRBJ2-7	TRBD2	NA	TGCGCCAGCAGTGAGGAGGCCGGACGGGAGGTCGCCTACGAGCAGTACTTC	CASSEEAGREVAYEQYF
TRBV2	15	TRBJ1-5	TRBD1	few	TGTGCCAGCAGCTTCAACAGGGGCGACGATCAGCCCCAGCATTTT	CASSFNRGDDQPQHF
TRBV25-1	13	TRBJ1-1	TRBD1	NA	TGTGCCACCCTACAGGGGGTGAACACTGAAGCTTTCTTT	CATLQGVNTEAFF
TRBV27	15	TRBJ2-5	NA	NA	TGTGCCAGCAGTTTAACCCAGGGCCGGCGGGAGACCCAGTACTTC	CASSLTQGRRETQYF
TRBV2	15	TRBJ1-4	TRBD1	NA	TGTGCCAGCAACCACCCGGGACAGAGTAATGAAAAACTGTTTTTT	CASNHPGQSNEKLFF
TRBV28	14	TRBJ2-7	NA	few	TGTGCCAGCAGATCCGACAGGAGCTCCTACGAGCAGTACTTC	CASRSDRSSYEQYF
TRBV7-2	15	TRBJ2-1	TRBD2	NA	TGTGCCAGCAGCCACCGACTAGCGGGGAACAATGAGCAGTTCTTC	CASSHRLAGNNEQFF
TRBV9	13	TRBJ1-1	NA	NA	TGTGCCAGCAGCGTAGCCCAGACAGGAGAAGCTTTCTTT	CASSVAQTGEAFF
TRBV27	14	TRBJ2-7	NA	NA	TGTGCCAGCAGTTTGTTCGCTAGAGGGTACGAGCAGTACTTC	CASSLFARGYEQYF
TRBV7-9	16	TRBJ2-1	NA	NA	TGTGCCAGCAGCTTAAACCCTACTAGTCGCTACAATGAGCAGTTCTTC	CASSLNPTSRYNEQFF
TRBV5-1	16	TRBJ1-3	TRBD1	NA	TGCGCCAGCAGCGAACCGGGACAGGGGTTCGGAAACACCATATATTTT	CASSEPGQGFGNTIYF
TRBV6-2/TRBV6-3	16	TRBJ2-5	TRBD1	NA	TGTGCCAGCAGCCCTAGACAGGGACCCCTGGGAGAGACCCAGTACTTC	CASSPRQGPLGETQYF
TRBV5-1	14	TRBJ1-1	NA	NA	TGCGCCAGCAGCCCGGACGGGAGGAACACTGAAGCTTTCTTT	CASSPDGRNTEAFF
TRBV19	18	TRBJ1-5	NA	NA	TGTGCCAGTACGAATTACCTTGGGGAGGGGACAAACAATCAGCCCCAGCATTTT	CASTNYLGEGTNNQPQHF
TRBV11-2	13	TRBJ1-4	NA	NA	TGTGCCAGCAGCTTATCTCGTAATGAAAAACTGTTTTTT	CASSLSRNEKLFF
TRBV4-3	19	TRBJ1-6	NA	NA	TGCGCCAGCAGCCAAGTCGTAGCAGGGCGCGGCGATGACGAGTCACCCCTCCACTTT	CASSQVVAGRGDDESPLHF
TRBV4-1	15	TRBJ2-1	NA	NA	TGCGCCAGCAGCCAAGATCGCGGGGCCTACAATGAGCAGTTCTTC	CASSQDRGAYNEQFF
TRBV11-3	13	TRBJ1-1	NA	NA	TGTGCCAGCAGCTTAGCCCCAGGAAGAACAGCTTTCTTT	CASSLAPGRTAFF
TRBV11-2	16	TRBJ2-1	TRBD1	NA	TGTGCCAGCAGCTCCGAGACAGGGGAGAGCTACAATGAGCAGTTCTTC	CASSSETGESYNEQFF
TRBV6-5	13	TRBJ1-1	NA	NA	TGTGCCAGCAGAGCAAAACAGGACACTGAAGCTTTCTTT	CASRAKQDTEAFF